This T cell receptor (beta chain) appears in the sequencing data of a study of T cell repertoires in cytomegalovirus infection. Study overall: A matching HLA type, together with CMV infection, was signaled by public TCR beta signatures. General study findings and limits: Dominating the ex vivo response were HLA-C-restricted CMV-specific TCR beta clonotypes. Frequencies of public TCR beta families were cumulated, and this identified carriers of CMV plus the relevant HLA.

TCRdb re-derived calls from the reads in MiXCR, one entry per CDR3 protein. The sample records some 220,000 distinct CDR3 sequences, around 12% being singletons. This clonotype was found many times. Its specificity is not known. V was cut by 3 bases and J by 5 bases, with 8 bases left in between. CDR3 length: 12 amino acids. CDR1 is SEHNR, CDR2 FQNEAQ, per germline (reference sequence). The V gene is TRBV7-9, the J gene TRBJ2-7; D uncertain. This receptor was identified in a human donor in good health (CMV status not recorded). Some clones in this sample may be carry-over from other donors' samples. The specimen was PBMCs. CDR3 bases: TGTGCCAGCAGCTTCTTAGGGAACGAGCAGTACTTC. This codes for CASSFLGNEQYF. Variable domain in full (rest from reference TRBV7-9 and TRBJ2-7): DTGVSQNPRHKITKRGQNVTFRCDPISEHNRLYWYRQTLGQGPEFLTYFQNEAQLEKSRLLSDRFSAERPKGSFSTLEIQRTEQGDSAMYLCASSFLGNEQYFGPGTRLTVT.